This T cell receptor (beta chain) is drawn from a study of cytotoxic CD8 clonotypes in ibrutinib-treated CLL. Across the whole study: The samples contained 255,043 productive templates on average. They also contained an average of about 90,000 productive rearrangements.

Points from the study as a whole: Rare overall, public clonotypes shrank or held steady under therapy.

Data came from immunoSEQ multiplex PCR; TCRdb stores just in-frame clones and leaves some out. The repertoire holds 250,000 to 350,000 clones, more than 70% seen once, with about 5.3% in the top ten. CDR1 and CDR2 from the germline V gene are MNHNY and SVGAGI (reference sequence). CDR3 length: 16 amino acids. The ends lost 8 bases at V and 6 bases at J; junction bases unmatched: 13. Concerning this clone: Its antigen remains unknown.

The starting material was PBMCs, obtained at disease progression, from a patient treated with ibrutinib. The sequence was obtained from a human donor with chronic lymphocytic leukemia. The rearrangement uses TRBV6-6 and TRBJ2-1; 10 bases map to TRBD1. The CDR3 DNA reads as TGTGCCAGCGGGTCAATACCGGGACAGGGGATCAATGAGCAGTTCTTC. The encoded protein is CASGSIPGQGINEQFF.